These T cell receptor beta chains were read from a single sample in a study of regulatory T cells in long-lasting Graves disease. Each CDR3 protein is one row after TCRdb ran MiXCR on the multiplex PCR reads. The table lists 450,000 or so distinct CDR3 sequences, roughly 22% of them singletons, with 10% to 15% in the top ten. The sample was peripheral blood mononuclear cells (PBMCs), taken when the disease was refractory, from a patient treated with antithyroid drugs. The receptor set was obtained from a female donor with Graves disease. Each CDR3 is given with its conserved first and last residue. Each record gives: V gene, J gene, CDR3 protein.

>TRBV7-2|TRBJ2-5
CASSLRREGLETQYF
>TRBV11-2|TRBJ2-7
CASVSLGISYEQYF
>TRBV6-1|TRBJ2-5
CASRAPQETQYF
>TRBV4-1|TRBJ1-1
CASSLRLRGDTEAFF
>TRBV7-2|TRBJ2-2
CASSPTGTTAGELFF
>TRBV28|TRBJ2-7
CASSLAGESTYEQYF
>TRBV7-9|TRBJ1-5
CASSLGNLRAGSNQPQHF
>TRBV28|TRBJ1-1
CASSLLSTEAFF
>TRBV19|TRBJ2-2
CASMVLSNTGELFF
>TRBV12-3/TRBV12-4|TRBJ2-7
CASSLLEAMGYEQYF
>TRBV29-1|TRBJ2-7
CSVDGSRGNRYEQYF
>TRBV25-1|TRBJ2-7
CASTPDRMGHEQYF
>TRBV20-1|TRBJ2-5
CSASADRTQYF
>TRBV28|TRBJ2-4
CASSPGVGVTTYF
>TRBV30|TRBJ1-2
CAWSDQGHYGYTF
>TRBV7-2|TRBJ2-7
CASSPHGTGAYEQYF
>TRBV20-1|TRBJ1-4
CSATDPGGLANEKLFF
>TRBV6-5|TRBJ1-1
CASSYSRGTTEAFF
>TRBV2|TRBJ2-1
CASRPTGTSYEQFF
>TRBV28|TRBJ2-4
CASSTGLAGLAKNIQYF
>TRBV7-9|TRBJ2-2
CASSLNQGTGELFF
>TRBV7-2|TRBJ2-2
CASSFAFGTVANTGELFF
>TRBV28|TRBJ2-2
CASSTWRGATGELFF
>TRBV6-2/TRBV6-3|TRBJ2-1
CASSYSRNEQFF
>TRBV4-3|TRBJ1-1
CASSQGPGAEAFF
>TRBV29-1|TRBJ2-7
CSVEGSGRSEQYF
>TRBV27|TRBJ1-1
CASKLLGGTEAFF
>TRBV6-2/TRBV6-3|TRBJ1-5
CASRKGFGGDSNQPQHF
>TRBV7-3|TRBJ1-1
CASSPGNGGEAFF
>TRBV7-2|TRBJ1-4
CASAKFGNEKLFF
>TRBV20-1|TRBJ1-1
CSASLTGMNTEAFF
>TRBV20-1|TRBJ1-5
CSARSRVAGNQPQHF
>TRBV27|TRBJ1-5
CASSLRTDGQPQHF
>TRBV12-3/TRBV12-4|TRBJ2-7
CASRLRGEQYF
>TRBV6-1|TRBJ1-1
CASSTGFLAFF
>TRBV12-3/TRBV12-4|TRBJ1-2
CASSSGTGVVGGYTF
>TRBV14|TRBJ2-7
CASSFRGLEQYF
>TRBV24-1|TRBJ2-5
CATSDFNSGEETQYF
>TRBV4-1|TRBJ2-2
CASSPGLARGGELFF
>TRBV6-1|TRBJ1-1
CASRLRGNTEAFF
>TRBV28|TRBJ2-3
CASSLRAHTQYF
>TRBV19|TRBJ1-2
CASSTNGANYGYTF
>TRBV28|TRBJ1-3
CQVQYGNTIYF
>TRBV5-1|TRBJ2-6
CASSLGQWRSGANVLTF
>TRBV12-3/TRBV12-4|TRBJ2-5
CASSAGTSGTQYF
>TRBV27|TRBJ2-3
CASTFSGGTDTQYF
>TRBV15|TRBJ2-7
CATSTYLRDRVYEQYF
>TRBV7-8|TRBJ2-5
CASSSSRGSRGETQYF
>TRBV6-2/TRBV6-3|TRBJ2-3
CASSSRTSGADTQYF
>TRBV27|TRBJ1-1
CASSSPTRGTEAFF